This T cell receptor (beta chain) was obtained from a study of blood T cell repertoires in COVID-19. Across the whole study: From T cells, B-cell-depleted T cells, or PBMCs came the material, which was cDNA or gDNA.

The V and J ends lost 5 bases and 3 bases, in that order; junction bases with no gene match: 5. The CDR3 has 15 amino acids. The germline gives CDR1 SNHLY, CDR2 FYNNEI. Produced via immunoSEQ multiplex PCR; TCRdb's table is partial and in-frame only. The sample lists under 400,000 clones; around nine tenths were seen once. This clone was picked up a small number of times. Before they entered the study, exposed participants had met a COVID-19 case within 2 weeks. This clonotype was obtained from a woman aged 25 to 39 who had been exposed to COVID-19. The chain couples TRBV2 to TRBJ2-1; 9 positions match TRBD1. The specimen was PBMCs or T cells enriched from blood (not recorded which). Here the CDR3 reads CASSTGTGHYNEQFF. Written as DNA, the CDR3 is TGTGCCAGCAGTACCGGGACAGGGCACTACAATGAGCAGTTCTTC. The variable domain in full, with the rest retrieved from reference TRBV2 and TRBJ2-1, is EPEVTQTPSHQVTQMGQEVILRCVPISNHLYFYWYRQILGQKVEFLVSFYNNEISEKSEIFDDQFSVERPDGSNFTLKIRSTKLEDSAMYFCASSTGTGHYNEQFFGPGTRLTVL.